These 18 T cell receptor beta chains were sequenced from one sample in a study of T cell responses to AZD1222 COVID-19 vaccine. Some clones are missing from TCRdb's copy, which holds only in-frame ones; the method was immunoSEQ multiplex PCR. This sample has some 100,000 clones, with around 83% found just once. The input for sequencing was peripheral blood, taken 28 days after the second AZD1222 dose. The source is an adult who received the AZD1222 COVID-19 vaccine.

The rearrangement links TRBV4-1 to TRBJ1-6, with 7 bases identical to TRBD1. The V gene's germline CDR1 is MGHRA and CDR2 YSYEKL. The CDR3 has 16 amino acids. V lost 1 base and J lost 6; bases outside the gene matches: 6. In DNA, the CDR3 is TGCGCCAGCAGCCAAGTTTGGTCAGGGGGTAATTCACCCCTCCACTTT. Its translation: CASSQVWSGGNSPLHF.

The chain recombines TRBV7-8 with TRBJ1-5; 9 bases are a match to TRBD1. CDR3 length equals 15 residues. CDR1 is SGHVS and CDR2 is FQNEAQ in the germline V gene. With V trimmed by 4 bases and J by 5 bases, 6 bases remained unmatched. CDR3 region: CASSSLTGGYQPQHF. In DNA, the CDR3 is TGTGCCAGCAGCTCACTAACAGGGGGCTATCAGCCCCAGCATTTT. The full variable domain, its missing parts supplied by reference TRBV7-8 and TRBJ1-5, is GAGVSQSPRYKVAKRGQDVALRCDPISGHVSLFWYQQALGQGPEFLTYFQNEAQLDKSGLPSDRFFAERPEGSVSTLKIQRTQQEDSAVYLCASSSLTGGYQPQHFGDGTRLSIL.

The rearrangement links TRBV19 to TRBJ2-7; no clear D gene. Trimming removed 4 bases from V and 2 bases from J, with 18 bases in between. CDR3 length: 16 amino acids. CDR1 and CDR2 (germline): LNHDA, SQIVND (reference sequence). CDR3 sequence: CASSTLFGVETYEQYF. CDR3 DNA: TGTGCCAGTAGTACCCTCTTTGGGGTGGAGACCTACGAGCAGTACTTC.

This clone was observed once. V and J are TRBV5-4 and TRBJ2-5; 10 positions match TRBD2. The CDR3 contains 15 residues. Germline values: CDR1 SGHNT, CDR2 YYREEE (reference sequence). V lost 4 bases to trimming and J lost 3 bases; unmatched junction nucleotides: 6. The CDR3 DNA sequence: TGTGCCAGCAGCCGCGGACTAGCGGTAAAAGAGACCCAGTACTTC. Translating gives CASSRGLAVKETQYF. Full variable domain (missing parts from reference TRBV5-4 and TRBJ2-5): ETGVTQSPTHLIKTRGQQVTLRCSSQSGHNTVSWYQQALGQGPQFIFQYYREEENGRGNFPPRFSGLQFPNYSSELNVNALELDDSALYLCASSRGLAVKETQYFGPGTRLLVL.

The chain carries TRBV6-5 and TRBJ1-1; no reliable D call. V gave up 8 bases and J gave up 1 base, with 11 bases separating them. Germline V lookup: CDR1 MNHEY, CDR2 SVGAGI. There are 13 residues in the CDR3. CDR3 sequence: CASSPGRNTEAFF. The CDR3 DNA reads as TGTGCCAGCTCCCCCGGGCGGAACACTGAAGCTTTCTTT.

This chain joins TRBV5-1 and TRBJ2-7; 7 bases are shared with TRBD1. The CDR3 extends over 15 amino acids. CDR1 is SGHRS, CDR2 YFSETQ, per germline. After removal of 0 bases from V and 2 bases from J, the junction contained 5 bases not matched to a gene. The CDR3 DNA reads as TGCGCCAGCAGCTTGGCAGGGGGTTTGACCTACGAGCAGTACTTC. Translated: CASSLAGGLTYEQYF.

In its sample, this clone is medium-sized. The chain has TRBV7-8 and TRBJ1-5; D is uncertain. Trimming pared 1 base from V and 1 base from J, leaving 11 bases between. This CDR3 has 16 residues. Germline V gives CDR1 SGHVS, CDR2 FQNEAQ. CDR3 region: CASSLVSGASNQPQHF. The CDR3 DNA reads TGTGCCAGCAGCTTAGTTTCAGGCGCGAGCAATCAGCCCCAGCATTTT. Full variable domain (remainder filled in from reference TRBV7-8 and TRBJ1-5): GAGVSQSPRYKVAKRGQDVALRCDPISGHVSLFWYQQALGQGPEFLTYFQNEAQLDKSGLPSDRFFAERPEGSVSTLKIQRTQQEDSAVYLCASSLVSGASNQPQHFGDGTRLSIL.

V usage is TRBV7-2 and J usage is TRBJ2-1, with TRBD2 matching over 12 bases. Germline CDR1 is SGHTA and CDR2 is FQGNSA. With 1 base clipped from V and 10 bases from J, the junction kept 8 bases outside the gene matches. This CDR3 contains 16 residues. In nucleotides, the CDR3 is TGTGCCAGCAGCTTAGGGGCTAGCGGGGGGGTTTGGGAGCAGTTCTTC. Its translation: CASSLGASGGVWEQFF.

The chain carries TRBV7-3 and TRBJ2-1; 8 bases match TRBD2. In germline, CDR1 is SGHTA, CDR2 FQGTGA. With 5 bases clipped from V and 7 bases from J, the junction kept 22 bases outside the gene matches. CDR3 length: 19 amino acids. DNA for the CDR3: TGTGCCAGCAGCCTCTTATCCCCCCTAGCGGGCCTTGCCAGTAATGAGCAGTTCTTC. Its translation: CASSLLSPLAGLASNEQFF.

The J gene is TRBJ2-1, the V gene TRBV6-5, with 7 bases aligning to TRBD2. Germline CDR1 reads MNHEY; CDR2 reads SVGAGI. Trimming removed 2 bases from V and 7 bases from J; junction bases left unmatched: 5. The CDR3 has 14 residues. The CDR3 DNA follows: TGTGCCAGCAGTTACGGAGTGGGGGGGAATGAGCAGTTCTTC. Translating gives CASSYGVGGNEQFF.

The genes are TRBV9 and TRBJ2-7; D possibly corresponds to TRBD2 (5 bases). The CDR3 spans 13 residues. The ends were cut back, 4 bases at V and 6 bases at J, with 14 bases in the middle. The germline V gene has CDR1 SGDLS and CDR2 YYNGEE. This CDR3 is CASSIRVRGEQYF. The CDR3 coding sequence is TGTGCCAGCAGCATTCGAGTCCGGGGCGAGCAGTACTTC.

Only a few counts were recorded for this clone. The chain joins TRBV2 to TRBJ2-7; D might be TRBD1 (5 bases). The V end lost 7 bases, the J end lost 0 bases, and 10 bases lay between the germline ends. The CDR3 has 13 residues. Per the germline V gene, CDR1 is SNHLY and CDR2 is FYNNEI. The CDR3 DNA follows: TGTGCCAGCACAGTACAGGACTCCTACGAGCAGTACTTC. Residues: CASTVQDSYEQYF. Full variable domain (remainder filled in from reference TRBV2 and TRBJ2-7): EPEVTQTPSHQVTQMGQEVILRCVPISNHLYFYWYRQILGQKVEFLVSFYNNEISEKSEIFDDQFSVERPDGSNFTLKIRSTKLEDSAMYFCASTVQDSYEQYFGPGTRLTVT.

This chain connects TRBV10-3 to TRBJ2-3, with 10 positions matching TRBD2. Germline CDR1 reads ENHRY; CDR2 reads SYGVKD. This CDR3 contains 17 residues. V lost 10 bases, J lost 0 bases, and 13 bases stayed unmatched. The CDR3 DNA reads TGTGCCACCAAAAATAGCGGGGGGACGACTAGCACAGATACGCAGTATTTT. Residues: CATKNSGGTTSTDTQYF.

This chain uses TRBV28 with TRBJ1-2; D perhaps matches TRBD1 (6 bases). The CDR3 is 16 residues long. Germline lookup yields CDR1 MDHEN and CDR2 SYDVKM. Trimming stripped 4 bases from V and 3 bases from J, with 18 bases between. CDR3 in DNA: TGTGCCAGCAGTTACCCTCTCCAAGGGGGGGACTATGGCTACACCTTC. The encoded protein is CASSYPLQGGDYGYTF.

The CDR3 sequence is CASSLEARGWGYTF. The DNA of the CDR3 is TGTGCCAGCAGCTTAGAGGCCAGGGGTTGGGGCTACACCTTC. V is TRBV7-9 and J is TRBJ1-2; maybe TRBD1 (6 bases). The V gene lost 1 base and the J gene lost 8 bases, with 14 bases spanning the gap. The CDR3 covers 14 residues. Germline assignment: CDR1 SEHNR and CDR2 FQNEAQ (reference sequence).

J is TRBJ1-1 and V is TRBV6-5, with TRBD1 as a possible D gene (5 bases). This CDR3 has 16 amino acids. CDR1 is MNHEY and CDR2 is SVGAGI in the germline V gene. Trimming removed 0 bases at V and 4 bases at J, with 15 bases between. CDR3 nucleotide sequence: TGTGCCAGCAGTTACTCCCCGAGGGGTCGAGGCACTGAAGCTTTCTTT. This gives the protein CASSYSPRGRGTEAFF.

For the CDR3, the DNA is TGTGCCAGCCATTTAGCCCCGAGCTACGAGCAGTACTTC. Translated: CASHLAPSYEQYF. The V gene is TRBV6-5, the J gene TRBJ2-7; no clear D. The CDR3 sequence is 13 residues long. The germline V gene encodes CDR1 MNHEY and CDR2 SVGAGI. The V end lost 8 bases, the J end lost 3 bases, and 14 bases lay between the germline ends.

The V and J genes are TRBV16 and TRBJ1-5; D possibly corresponds to TRBD1 (5 bases). The CDR3 totals 15 residues. Germline CDR1 and CDR2: KGHSY and FQNENV. V lost 1 base, J lost 5 bases, and 12 bases lay in between. CDR3 in amino acids: CASSQFSGRDQPQHF. The CDR3 DNA reads as TGTGCCAGCAGCCAATTTTCGGGCAGGGATCAGCCCCAGCATTTT.